One and the same sample provided the 2 T cell receptor beta chains below, sequenced in a study of regulatory T cells in long-lasting Graves disease. Arm-PCR of CDR3 regions and iRepertoire HTBI primers were the basis on which TCR beta libraries were built. Using its own MiXCR run on the multiplex PCR reads, TCRdb lists one record per CDR3 protein. The profile shows roughly 500,000 distinct CDR3 sequences, roughly a fifth of them singletons. Time point indicated: persistent/refractory GD, antithyroid drugs over 5 years with positive TRAb. PBMCs were the source of the RNA used for TCR sequencing. The source was peripheral blood mononuclear cells (PBMCs), collected when the disease was refractory, from a patient treated with antithyroid drugs. Every receptor here comes from a female donor with Graves disease.

This clonotype was detected only once. A much larger clone differs by one base, so this may be a read error. This chain links TRBV6-5 with TRBJ1-2; D is perhaps TRBD1 (5 bases). This CDR3 is built from 15 residues. The V gene's germline CDR1 is MNHEY and CDR2 SVGAGI. The chain's CDR3 is CASSYSPGPDYGDTF. The CDR3 DNA follows: TGTGCCAGCAGTTACTCGCCGGGACCGGACTATGGCGACACCTTC.

This clonotype was picked up a small number of times. The chain couples TRBV12-3 or TRBV12-4 to TRBJ1-3; TRBD1 is a possible D gene (6 bases). The CDR3 has 21 amino acids. V shed 5 bases and J shed 0 bases, with 29 bases lying between them. The CDR3, as DNA: TGTGCCAGCAGTATACCCCCCGGGGGAGGGGGTGGAGGAAGCTCTGGAAACACCATATATTTT. This translates into CASSIPPGGGGGGSSGNTIYF.